Below, 20 T cell receptor beta chains from the same sample are listed, as sequenced in a study of cytomegalovirus exposure and HLA in healthy donors. PCR primers comprised 60 Vbeta and 13 Jbeta primers. Assay used: immunoSEQ multiplex PCR; TCRdb lists only in-frame clones, some missing. This sample yields 250,000 to 350,000 clones, of which more than 80% are seen a single time; roughly 4% belongs to the top ten. Sequencing input: PBMCs. The receptors originated from a man aged 35 to 55 in good health and CMV-seropositive.

The gene calls are TRBV7-2 and TRBJ1-1; weak D call: TRBD1 (6 bases). In germline, CDR1 is SGHTA, CDR2 FQGNSA. The V gene lost 3 bases and the J gene lost 1 base, with 12 bases spanning the gap. This CDR3 has 15 amino acids. CDR3 in amino acids: CASSLVRGSNTEAFF. The CDR3 nucleotides read TGTGCCAGCAGCTTGGTCAGGGGTTCGAACACTGAAGCTTTCTTT.

J is TRBJ1-2 and V is TRBV10-3, with a tentative D call TRBD1 (5 bases). The CDR3 has 12 residues. Germline V gives CDR1 ENHRY, CDR2 SYGVKD. With 6 bases removed from V and 2 bases from J, the gap between germline ends came to 7 bases. The DNA for the CDR3 is TGTGCCATCAGGGGACTGAACTATGGCTACACCTTC. Its protein product is CAIRGLNYGYTF.

The chain links TRBV6-1 to TRBJ1-1; D might be TRBD1 (6 bases). CDR1 is MNHNS, CDR2 SASEGT, per germline. Trimming removed 3 bases from V and 0 bases from J, with 23 bases in between. The CDR3 is made up of 19 amino acids. The CDR3 DNA reads as TGTGCCAGCAGTGACCCCTTAGTTATCGACAGGAGATTGAACACTGAAGCTTTCTTT. This gives the protein CASSDPLVIDRRLNTEAFF.

This clone was detected a few times. The chain is built from TRBV7-6 and TRBJ2-1; 7 bases are a match to TRBD2. Germline V CDR1 and CDR2: SGHVS, FNYEAQ. CDR3 length: 12 residues. The V segment lost 5 bases and the J segment 9 bases; nucleotides outside the gene matches: 4. CDR3 DNA sequence: TGTGCCAGCAGCCCCGGACTAGGTGAGCAGTTCTTC. Amino acid sequence: CASSPGLGEQFF.

The rearrangement uses TRBV7-8 and TRBJ2-1, with a tentative D call TRBD1 (5 bases). Trimming left V 1 base short and J 5 bases short, with 15 bases between. The CDR3 loop spans 16 amino acids. CDR1 SGHVS and CDR2 FQNEAQ come from the germline V gene. CDR3 residues: CASSLVQGTADNEQFF. The CDR3 bases are TGTGCCAGCAGCTTAGTGCAGGGAACGGCGGACAATGAGCAGTTCTTC.

V and J are TRBV29-1 and TRBJ2-3; 8 nucleotides agree with TRBD2. Trimming cost V 1 base and J 6 bases; bases outside gene matches: 12. Germline V gives CDR1 SQVTM, CDR2 ANQGSEA. CDR3 size: 16 residues. In DNA, the CDR3 is TGCAGCGTTGAAGCCTTAGCGGGACATCTCAGGGATACGCAGTATTTT. Amino acids: CSVEALAGHLRDTQYF.

The CDR3 spells CASSPWGQGSLNTEAFF. CDR3 nucleotides: TGTGCCAGTAGCCCATGGGGACAGGGGAGCCTTAACACTGAAGCTTTCTTT. This sequence joins TRBV19 and TRBJ1-1; 10 nucleotides match TRBD1. V dropped 6 bases and J dropped 2; count of bases not matched to a gene: 12. From germline, CDR1 is LNHDA and CDR2 SQIVND (reference sequence). The CDR3 is 17 amino acids.

This clone came up once. CDR3 sequence (DNA): TGCAGCGTCCCATTTCCTGGGGCCAACGTCCTGACTTTC. This sequence encodes CSVPFPGANVLTF. The chain carries TRBV29-1 and TRBJ2-6; D unclear. Per germline, CDR1 SQVTM and CDR2 ANQGSEA. This CDR3 region has 13 residues. The V gene lost 6 bases and the J gene lost 2 bases, with 8 bases spanning the gap.

This rearrangement joins TRBV19 to TRBJ1-1; 7 bases match TRBD1. V gave up 7 bases and J gave up 5 bases; unmatched junction bases: 13. The CDR3 covers 15 residues. Germline CDR1 and CDR2: LNHDA and SQIVND (reference sequence). The CDR3 protein is CASTPWRTGGTEAFF. CDR3 sequence (DNA): TGTGCCAGTACCCCGTGGAGGACAGGAGGAACTGAAGCTTTCTTT.

V is TRBV28 and J is TRBJ2-3; 14 bases fit TRBD2. With 5 bases clipped from V and 5 bases from J, the junction kept 0 bases outside the gene matches. Germline V gene lookup returns CDR1 MDHEN and CDR2 SYDVKM. The CDR3 length is 14 residues. The DNA for the CDR3 is TGTGCCAGCAGTGGACTAGCGGGAGGAGATACGCAGTATTTT. It codes for CASSGLAGGDTQYF. The variable domain in full, completed from reference TRBV28 and TRBJ2-3, reads DVKVTQSSRYLVKRTGEKVFLECVQDMDHENMFWYRQDPGLGLRLIYFSYDVKMKEKGDIPEGYSVSREKKERFSLILESASTNQTSMYLCASSGLAGGDTQYFGPGTRLTVL.

The chain has TRBV27 and TRBJ2-1; perhaps TRBD1 as D (5 bases). Germline assignment: CDR1 MNHEY and CDR2 SMNVEV (reference sequence). Deletions cut 4 bases from V and 8 bases from J, with 6 bases between. This CDR3 has 11 residues. CDR3: CASSSGYEQFF. CDR3 sequence (DNA): TGTGCCAGCAGTTCAGGGTATGAGCAGTTCTTC.

V usage is TRBV27 and J usage is TRBJ2-2; no clear D gene. V gave up 6 bases and J gave up 2 bases, with 19 bases separating them. Germline values: CDR1 MNHEY, CDR2 SMNVEV (reference sequence). The CDR3 loop spans 17 amino acids. The CDR3 region is CASSPLVRVQNTGELFF. DNA for the CDR3: TGTGCCAGCAGCCCTCTAGTTAGAGTCCAAAACACCGGGGAGCTGTTTTTT.

This chain links TRBV9 with TRBJ1-1; D is possibly TRBD1 (5 bases). The CDR3 extends over 13 amino acids. CDR1 and CDR2 from the germline V gene are SGDLS and YYNGEE. Deletions cut 4 bases from V and 6 bases from J, with 13 bases between. CDR3 sequence reads: CASSPPGGAEAFF. The CDR3 DNA reads TGTGCCAGCAGCCCACCGGGGGGGGCTGAAGCTTTCTTT.

This clone was seen a few times. The gene calls are TRBV28 and TRBJ1-2; 7 bases map to TRBD1. The CDR3 length is 15 residues. The V gene end was trimmed by 3 bases and the J gene end by 7 bases; junction bases not matched to a gene: 11. Germline CDR1 reads MDHEN; CDR2 reads SYDVKM. CDR3 protein: CASSFFGQGGRGYTF. CDR3 coding DNA: TGTGCCAGCAGTTTCTTTGGGCAGGGGGGTCGTGGCTACACCTTC.

The chain is built from TRBV11-2 and TRBJ1-5; a weak D match, TRBD1 (6 bases). The length of the CDR3 is 14 residues. Trimming took off 2 bases at V and 5 bases at J, with 10 bases between the two ends. CDR1 is SGHAT and CDR2 is FQNNGV in the germline V gene. CDR3 coding DNA: TGTGCCAGCAGCTTACAGGGGAGCGATCAGCCCCAGCATTTT. Residues: CASSLQGSDQPQHF.

Remarks on this clone: The sample has other DNA sequences that encode this CDR3 too. The chain carries TRBV19 and TRBJ2-7; TRBD1 aligns across 8 bases. Trimming at V came to 5 bases and at J to 5 bases, leaving 5 bases not matched to a gene. The V gene's germline CDR1 is LNHDA and CDR2 SQIVND (reference sequence). The CDR3 is 13 amino acids. CDR3 in amino acids: CASSRDRGDEQYF. The CDR3 DNA reads as TGTGCCAGTAGTCGTGACAGGGGAGACGAGCAGTACTTC.

This chain uses TRBV28 with TRBJ2-4; 7 bases match TRBD2. This CDR3 region has 16 residues. Germline CDR1 is MDHEN and CDR2 is SYDVKM. V shed 1 base and J 5 bases; nucleotides not matched to a gene: 8. The CDR3: CASSLLGGGPQNIQYF. DNA of the CDR3: TGTGCCAGCAGTTTATTGGGGGGAGGGCCGCAAAACATTCAGTACTTC.

The chain recombines TRBV7-6 with TRBJ2-2; D remains ambiguous. The CDR3 contains 15 residues. Trimming took off 1 base at V and 0 bases at J, with 6 bases between the two ends. Germline V gene lookup returns CDR1 SGHVS and CDR2 FNYEAQ. CDR3 nucleotides: TGTGCCAGCAGCTTAGACAAATCGAACACCGGGGAGCTGTTTTTT. As protein: CASSLDKSNTGELFF. The whole variable domain, remainder taken from reference TRBV7-6 and TRBJ2-2, is GAGVSQSPRYKVTKRGQDVALRCDPISGHVSLYWYRQALGQGPEFLTYFNYEAQQDKSGLPNDRFSAERPEGSISTLTIQRTEQRDSAMYRCASSLDKSNTGELFFGEGSRLTVL.

This clone appeared once. The chain has TRBV19 and TRBJ2-5; a possible D gene is TRBD2 (5 bases). The CDR3 is made up of 12 amino acids. Trimming took off 5 bases at V and 4 bases at J, with 8 bases between the two ends. CDR1 LNHDA and CDR2 SQIVND come from the germline V gene (reference sequence). The CDR3, as DNA: TGTGCCAGTAGTCCTAGCCGAGAGACCCAGTACTTC. Protein sequence: CASSPSRETQYF.

J is TRBJ2-1 and V is TRBV7-6, with 16 positions matching TRBD2. This CDR3 is built from 16 residues. The germline gives CDR1 SGHVS, CDR2 FNYEAQ. V was clipped by 5 bases and J by 7 bases; unmatched bases: 5. The CDR3 DNA sequence: TGTGCCAGCAGCCCGGGACTAGCGGGAGGGCCGAATGAGCAGTTCTTC. It is translated as CASSPGLAGGPNEQFF. Combining the CDR3 with reference TRBV7-6 and TRBJ2-1 gives the whole variable domain GAGVSQSPRYKVTKRGQDVALRCDPISGHVSLYWYRQALGQGPEFLTYFNYEAQQDKSGLPNDRFSAERPEGSISTLTIQRTEQRDSAMYRCASSPGLAGGPNEQFFGPGTRLTVL.